The 31 T cell receptor beta chains below all came from one sample that was sequenced in a study of OX40 agonist ivuxolimab in advanced cancers. The library relied on the immunoSEQ multiplex PCR assay. Here the immuneACCESS table is served through TCRdb, limited to in-frame sequences with V and J called. Missing clones are a known gap in these copies; in checked studies unresolved V genes cover under half, and the rest lacks a known reason. The sample table records about 49,000 clones; 60% to 80% of these occur just once. The ten largest clones represent approximately 2.3% of the sample. The source material was CD4+ or CD8+ T cells sorted from blood, sampled in a trial of the OX40 agonist ivuxolimab. The receptors were sampled from an adult with an advanced solid tumor such as melanoma, head and neck, liver or kidney cancer.

The rearrangement joins TRBV6-5 to TRBJ1-1; D possibly corresponds to TRBD1 (5 bases). Germline V gives CDR1 MNHEY, CDR2 SVGAGI. This CDR3 region has 15 residues. Trimming took off 0 bases at V and 5 bases at J, with 13 bases between the two ends. The CDR3 DNA follows: TGTGCCAGCAGTTACTCCCGCGGACCAGGGACTGAAGCTTTCTTT. Amino acid sequence: CASSYSRGPGTEAFF.

This chain joins TRBV7-9 and TRBJ2-5; TRBD2 might be the D (5 bases). This CDR3 contains 16 residues. V was trimmed by 3 bases and J by 6 bases, leaving 20 bases between them. Per the germline V gene, CDR1 is SEHNR and CDR2 is FQNEAQ (reference sequence). CDR3 DNA sequence: TGTGCCAGCAGCTTTGGAGGAAGGGTGGCCGAGAAGACCCAGTACTTC. It encodes CASSFGGRVAEKTQYF.

The CDR3, as DNA: TGTGCCAGCAGCCAGGCCGGGACAGGGGGCACTGAAGCTTTCTTT. This encodes CASSQAGTGGTEAFF. J is TRBJ1-1 and V is TRBV4-2; TRBD1 matches 11 bases. The CDR3 contains 15 residues. CDR1 and CDR2 (germline): LGHNA, YNFKEQ. The V and J ends lost 3 bases and 4 bases, in that order; junction bases with no gene match: 4.

The chain joins TRBV7-2 to TRBJ2-7; 10 bases line up with TRBD1. CDR1 and CDR2 from the germline V gene are SGHTA and FQGNSA. The CDR3 is 15 residues long. V was clipped by 3 bases and J by 2 bases; unmatched bases: 4. CDR3 residues: CASSLGQGSTYEQYF. The CDR3 DNA is TGTGCCAGCAGCTTGGGACAGGGGTCGACCTACGAGCAGTACTTC.

This chain joins TRBV7-8 and TRBJ1-5; D is perhaps TRBD1 (5 bases). The CDR3 sequence is 16 residues long. Germline V CDR1 and CDR2: SGHVS, FQNEAQ. Trimming stripped 1 base from V and 0 bases from J, with 10 bases between. This CDR3 is CASSLVRTSSNQPQHF. The CDR3 region has the DNA TGTGCCAGCAGCTTAGTGCGGACAAGTAGCAATCAGCCCCAGCATTTT.

This chain links TRBV5-8 with TRBJ1-5; TRBD1 might be the D (5 bases). The V end lost 4 bases, the J end lost 3 bases, and 11 bases lay between the germline ends. Looked up from germline, CDR1 is SGHTS and CDR2 is YDEGEE. There are 14 residues in the CDR3. CDR3 in DNA: TGTGCCAGCAGCGAATGGGACTTCAATCAGCCCCAGCATTTT. Its protein product is CASSEWDFNQPQHF.

The rearrangement uses TRBV6-5 and TRBJ2-3; D is perhaps TRBD1 (6 bases). Trimming pared 5 bases from V and 5 bases from J, leaving 8 bases between. The CDR3 length is 12 residues. In germline, CDR1 is MNHEY, CDR2 SVGAGI. The CDR3 sequence is CASSRGLDTQYF. DNA for the CDR3: TGTGCCAGCAGTAGGGGGTTAGATACGCAGTATTTT.

The chain combines TRBV9 with TRBJ1-2; D not resolved. CDR3 size: 12 residues. Germline CDR1 is SGDLS and CDR2 is YYNGEE. Trimming shortened V by 1 base and J by 2 bases, and 3 bases separated the two germline ends. CDR3 nucleotide sequence: TGTGCCAGCAGCGTAAAGAACTATGGCTACACCTTC. Translated: CASSVKNYGYTF.

The V gene is TRBV5-1, the J gene TRBJ1-2; D perhaps matches TRBD1 (6 bases). Trimming left V 0 bases short and J 7 bases short, with 16 bases between. Germline V lookup: CDR1 SGHRS, CDR2 YFSETQ. This CDR3 has 15 amino acids. As DNA, the CDR3 is TGCGCCAGCAGCTTGGCAAACAGGGCATTTACTGGCTACACCTTC. It encodes CASSLANRAFTGYTF. The full variable domain, with the rest looked up from reference TRBV5-1 and TRBJ1-2, is KAGVTQTPRYLIKTRGQQVTLSCSPISGHRSVSWYQQTPGQGLQFLFEYFSETQRNKGNFPGRFSGRQFSNSRSEMNVSTLELGDSALYLCASSLANRAFTGYTFGSGTRLTVV.

The chain joins TRBV7-2 to TRBJ1-1; 9 bases are shared with TRBD1. The CDR3 contains 15 residues. V lost 1 base and J lost 11; bases outside the gene matches: 11. Germline V gene lookup returns CDR1 SGHTA and CDR2 FQGNSA. DNA for the CDR3: TGTGCCAGCAGCTTAGAGGCCGGGACAGGGAGGATTGCTTTCTTT. It is translated as CASSLEAGTGRIAFF.

V gene TRBV6-5 combines with J gene TRBJ1-6; no definite D call. There are 15 residues in the CDR3. Trimming removed 0 bases at V and 9 bases at J, with 12 bases between. Germline CDR1 MNHEY, CDR2 SVGAGI. This chain's CDR3 is CASSYSGVWGSPLHF. Here the CDR3 DNA reads TGTGCCAGCAGTTACTCCGGGGTCTGGGGTTCACCCCTCCACTTT.

V is TRBV5-4 and J is TRBJ2-2, with D perhaps TRBD1 (6 bases). V dropped 6 bases and J dropped 7 bases, with 16 bases sitting between them. Germline lookup yields CDR1 SGHNT and CDR2 YYREEE (reference sequence). This CDR3 region has 14 residues. The CDR3 DNA reads TGTGCCAGCACCAAAAACAGGGATGGCGGGGAGCTGTTTTTT. It codes for CASTKNRDGGELFF.

The chain employs TRBV5-4 and TRBJ2-5; TRBD1 aligns across 9 bases. Germline loops: CDR1 SGHNT, CDR2 YYREEE (reference sequence). The CDR3 is 15 residues long. Unmatched junction bases numbered 7, after V lost 4 bases and J lost 3 bases. This CDR3 reads CASSLQTGGEETQYF. In DNA, the CDR3 is TGTGCCAGCAGCCTCCAGACAGGGGGAGAAGAGACCCAGTACTTC.

This chain connects TRBV7-8 to TRBJ2-7; 9 bases agree with TRBD2. V was pared by 5 bases and J by 0 bases, with 2 bases of the junction left unmatched. CDR1 and CDR2 from the germline V gene are SGHVS and FQNEAQ. This CDR3 contains 14 residues. For the CDR3, the DNA is TGTGCCAGCAGCGGACTAGCGAGCTCCTACGAGCAGTACTTC. It translates to CASSGLASSYEQYF.

This clone has more than one count but fewer than ten. V and J are TRBV6-1 and TRBJ1-5; a possible D gene is TRBD1 (5 bases). The CDR3 extends over 14 amino acids. V lost 6 bases and J 6 bases, leaving 15 bases between the germline ends. Germline values: CDR1 MNHNS, CDR2 SASEGT. The CDR3 nucleotides are TGTGCCAGCAGGCGATCAGGGCCCGCTCAGCCCCAGCATTTT. It specifies CASRRSGPAQPQHF.

This clone appeared a few times. The rearrangement joins TRBV6-5 to TRBJ2-3; 10 bases are shared with TRBD2. The CDR3 has 14 amino acids. V trimming: 6 bases; J trimming: 7 bases; junction bases outside the gene matches: 7. The V gene's germline CDR1 is MNHEY and CDR2 SVGAGI. CDR3 protein: CASRRSGGANTQYF. For the CDR3, the DNA is TGTGCCAGCAGGAGGAGCGGGGGGGCTAATACGCAGTATTTT.

This chain uses TRBV15 with TRBJ2-7; D might be TRBD1 (6 bases). Germline CDR1 LNHNV, CDR2 YYDKDF (reference sequence). V gave up 1 base and J gave up 1 base, with 14 bases separating them. The CDR3 consists of 16 residues. In DNA form, the CDR3 reads TGTGCCACCAGCAGAGCACAGGGCTCCCGATCCTACGAGCAGTACTTC. It translates to CATSRAQGSRSYEQYF. The whole variable domain, remainder taken from reference TRBV15 and TRBJ2-7, is DAMVIQNPRYQVTQFGKPVTLSCSQTLNHNVMYWYQQKSSQAPKLLFHYYDKDFNNEADTPDNFQSRRPNTSFCFLDIRSPGLGDTAMYLCATSRAQGSRSYEQYFGPGTRLTVT.

The DNA for the CDR3 is TGTGCCAGCAGCAAAGAGCACAGGGGTAGGACCCAGTACTTC. This sequence encodes CASSKEHRGRTQYF. The chain is built from TRBV21-1 and TRBJ2-5; the table names TRBD1, a call not compared with the DNA. TRBV21-1 is flagged as a pseudogene. The CDR3 covers 14 residues.

This chain links TRBV19 with TRBJ1-5, with D perhaps matching TRBD1 (6 bases). This CDR3 is 16 amino acids long. The germline V and J ends were trimmed by 2 bases and 3 bases, with 14 bases remaining between them. Germline loops: CDR1 LNHDA, CDR2 SQIVND (reference sequence). The CDR3 nucleotides are TGTGCCAGTAGTATAAGGGGGACGGGAACCAATCAGCCCCAGCATTTT. Translating it yields CASSIRGTGTNQPQHF.

V is TRBV25-1 and J is TRBJ2-5; 8 bases are shared with TRBD2. J was trimmed by 4 bases and V by 6 bases; bases with no gene match: 4. From germline, CDR1 is MGHDK and CDR2 SYGVNS. The CDR3 consists of 13 residues. The CDR3 DNA sequence: TGTGCCAGCAGCGGGAGGGCGGGAGAGACCCAGTACTTC. This gives the protein CASSGRAGETQYF.

This clone was counted a few times. The chain carries TRBV4-1 and TRBJ2-7, with 7 nucleotides matching TRBD2. V shed 4 bases, J shed 5 bases, and the junction held 20 bases outside the gene matches. The CDR3 is 18 residues long. Germline loops: CDR1 MGHRA, CDR2 YSYEKL. Here the CDR3 DNA reads TGCGCCAGCAGCCCTGGTTCGGCTAGCGGACTAAACCGCCACGAGCAGTACTTC. This translates into CASSPGSASGLNRHEQYF.

This chain connects TRBV4-3 to TRBJ1-2; 7 bases align to TRBD1. Germline trimming cut 0 bases from V and 8 bases from J; bases unmatched to any gene: 6. CDR1 is LGHNA, CDR2 YSLEER, per germline. The CDR3 covers 14 residues. CDR3 loop: CASSQEGGRGGYTF. In nucleotides, the CDR3 is TGCGCCAGCAGCCAAGAAGGGGGCCGCGGGGGCTACACCTTC.

This clone was counted a few times. This rearrangement joins TRBV19 to TRBJ2-5; TRBD2 agrees at 9 bases. With V trimmed by 6 bases and J by 2 bases, 4 bases remained unmatched. Per the germline V gene, CDR1 is LNHDA and CDR2 is SQIVND (reference sequence). The CDR3 is 14 residues long. The CDR3, as DNA: TGTGCCAGTAGGGTAACTAGCGGGCAAGAGACCCAGTACTTC. Translation: CASRVTSGQETQYF.

V and J are TRBV18 and TRBJ1-2; D gene ambiguous. The V and J ends lost 3 bases and 2 bases respectively, with 16 bases between them. In germline, CDR1 is KGHSH, CDR2 LQKENI. This CDR3 region has 16 residues. The CDR3: CASSPTTRTQNYGYTF. CDR3 sequence (DNA): TGTGCCAGCTCACCCACCACTCGGACCCAAAACTATGGCTACACCTTC.

There are a few counts of this clone. This chain joins TRBV30 and TRBJ2-1; a possible D gene is TRBD2 (5 bases). Germline CDR1 and CDR2: GTSNPN and SVGIG (reference sequence). The CDR3 is made up of 12 amino acids. Deletions cut 3 bases from V and 6 bases from J, with 9 bases between. CDR3 DNA sequence: TGTGCCTGGAGGGAGGACCTCAATGAGCAGTTCTTC. Protein: CAWREDLNEQFF.

In its sample, this clone was seen a few times. The chain carries TRBV7-2 and TRBJ1-2; no clear D. V was trimmed by 5 bases and J by 0 bases, leaving 13 bases between them. CDR1 is SGHTA and CDR2 is FQGNSA in the germline V gene. CDR3 size: 15 residues. CDR3 protein: CASSVSRTTNYGYTF. Here the CDR3 DNA reads TGTGCCAGCAGCGTAAGCAGGACCACTAACTATGGCTACACCTTC.

This sequence joins TRBV6-5 and TRBJ1-3; the D is unclear. V was shortened by 2 bases and J by 0 bases, with 11 bases between the two germline ends. The CDR3 is 16 amino acids. CDR1 is MNHEY, CDR2 SVGAGI, per germline. CDR3 sequence (DNA): TGTGCCAGCAGTTACGGTCCGTTTCTCTCTGGAAACACCATATATTTT. Protein product: CASSYGPFLSGNTIYF.

This clone was seen only a few times. V gene TRBV5-1 combines with J gene TRBJ1-1; a possible D gene is TRBD1 (6 bases). V lost 4 bases and J 0 bases, leaving 22 bases between the germline ends. This CDR3 spans 18 amino acids. CDR1 is SGHRS, CDR2 YFSETQ, per germline. The CDR3 reads CASSQNRAPGALNTEAFF. Here the CDR3 DNA reads TGCGCCAGCAGCCAAAACAGAGCCCCGGGGGCTCTGAACACTGAAGCTTTCTTT.

This chain joins TRBV7-9 and TRBJ1-1; D perhaps matches TRBD1 (6 bases). CDR1 and CDR2 from the germline V gene are SEHNR and FQNEAQ (reference sequence). V was trimmed by 1 base and J by 3 bases, leaving 18 bases between them. This CDR3 contains 17 residues. CDR3 loop: CASSLDRAAFGDTEAFF. The DNA for the CDR3 is TGTGCCAGCAGCTTAGACAGGGCCGCCTTCGGGGACACTGAAGCTTTCTTT.

This clone came up many times. The CDR3 here is CASSAVWGGRHEAFF. The CDR3 nucleotides read TGCGCCAGCAGCGCGGTTTGGGGGGGCAGGCATGAAGCTTTCTTT. The chain is built from TRBV5-1 and TRBJ1-1; D is perhaps TRBD1 (6 bases). Germline CDR1 is SGHRS and CDR2 is YFSETQ. Trimming removed 4 bases from V and 7 bases from J, with 20 bases in between. This CDR3 contains 15 residues.

The chain recombines TRBV4-1 with TRBJ1-5; a weak D match, TRBD1 (5 bases). Germline assignment: CDR1 MGHRA and CDR2 YSYEKL. The ends were cut back, 2 bases at V and 6 bases at J, with 14 bases in the middle. The length of the CDR3 is 15 residues. CDR3 loop: CASSQFEGVGQPQHF. DNA for the CDR3: TGCGCCAGCAGCCAATTTGAAGGGGTCGGTCAGCCCCAGCATTTT.